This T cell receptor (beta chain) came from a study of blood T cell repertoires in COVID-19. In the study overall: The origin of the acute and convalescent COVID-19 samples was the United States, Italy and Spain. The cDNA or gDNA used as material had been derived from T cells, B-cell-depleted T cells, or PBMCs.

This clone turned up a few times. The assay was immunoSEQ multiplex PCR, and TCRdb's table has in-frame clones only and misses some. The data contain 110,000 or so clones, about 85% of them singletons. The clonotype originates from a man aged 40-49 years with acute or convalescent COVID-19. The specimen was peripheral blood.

For the CDR3, the DNA is TGCGCCAGCAGCTTGGTTAGAGGGCAAGAGACCCAGTACTTC. This encodes CASSLVRGQETQYF. This chain links TRBV5-1 with TRBJ2-5, with D perhaps TRBD2 (5 bases). This CDR3 comprises 14 residues. Between the trimmed V and J ends, which lost 0 bases and 2 bases, there was a span of 8 bases. Germline V gene lookup returns CDR1 SGHRS and CDR2 YFSETQ.